Listed here is a single TCR beta chain. Its antigen remains unidentified. The CDR3 runs 16 residues. The V gene's germline CDR1 is SGHRS and CDR2 YFSETQ. The V end lost 4 bases, the J end lost 1 base, and 18 bases lay between the germline ends. The sample comes from a study of blood T cells in healthy people across ages. Study-wide findings and caveats: As naive T cell percentage varied, TCR beta diversity correlated strongly with it. Bulk PBMC profiling left naive and antigen-experienced comparisons inconclusive. More naive CD4+ cells and higher diversity were found in long-lived than in aged donors.

Alongside a J-beta primer mix, a sample-barcoded 5' primer served in a second PCR lasting roughly 6 to 12 cycles. Each cDNA molecule, via a template-switch adaptor with 12 random nucleotides, was tagged. One entry per CDR3 protein, called by TCRdb with MiXCR from the 5' RACE reads. This table holds over 700,000 distinct CDR3 sequences, about 53% found once. The gene calls are TRBV5-1 and TRBJ2-7; possibly TRBD1 or TRBD2 for D (5 bases each). Input material: blood. The receptor comes from an elderly man in good health. This chain's CDR3 is CASSNRYRDGSYEQYF. The CDR3 DNA is TGCGCCAGCAGCAACAGATACCGGGACGGGTCCTACGAGCAGTACTTC.